This T cell receptor (beta chain) was sequenced for a study of blood T cell repertoires in COVID-19 (dated by TCRdb to the early 2020s). About the investigation overall: The collaborator samples originated in the United States, Italy and Spain and spanned the acute and convalescent phases of COVID-19. Deeply sampled blood TCRbeta repertoires from subjects exposed to, actively infected with, or recovered from COVID-19 were included in the dataset. Nearly every sample came with metadata listing a de-identified subject ID, COVID-19 status, age in years and sex. The prospective study material was composed of cDNA or gDNA derived from T cells, B-cell-depleted T cells, or PBMCs. The samples were drawn from two sources: the first 160 participants of the ongoing ImmuneRACE study, and approximately 1,300 subjects contributed by 6 global collaborators. The repertoires were released in a freely available public database intended as a resource for research on the immune response to SARS-CoV-2. Where available, HLA class I and class II types were obtained from metadata supplied by the sample provider rather than from assay-based typing. Beyond this particular receptor, the publication reports: The quantity of clinical and demographic metadata differed by source and by participant and was supplied without curation.

A second Seattle source provided samples from volunteer blood donors who had recovered from COVID-19. Collaborating institutions collected whole blood in K2EDTA tubes following their own protocols. For TCRbeta analysis, collaborator samples were shipped as frozen whole blood, as isolated PBMCs, or as DNA extracted from either sample type. Details on this clone: The antigen it binds to is not known. Nothing much larger sits one base from this clone, and base qualities are not available.

V loses 4 bases of germline sequence and J loses 1 base, and the interval between the two ends is 11 bases. The CDR3 runs 14 amino acids, cysteine and phenylalanine included. The DNA shown is the 42-base CDR3, in frame from base 1. Sequences SGHNT (CDR1) and YYREEE (CDR2) are obtained from the germline V gene (reference sequence). The immunoSEQ Assay, a bias-controlled multiplex PCR, was used to amplify TCRbeta CDR3 regions from genomic DNA. Under the source paper's analysis protocol: Within the assay, amplification of reference gene primers was used to estimate how many nucleated cells each sample contained. To quantify the absolute abundance of each unique TCRbeta CDR3 rearrangement, sequence reads were collapsed and filtered. For each sample, productive Simpson clonality was calculated as the square root of Simpson's diversity index across productive rearrangements. TCRdb took this table from immuneACCESS and kept in-frame rearrangements with V and J called. Such tables lack part of the clones; where checked against another copy, unresolved V genes explain under half of the gap, and the rest is unexplained. That table supplies the V and J calls and clone size; D and trimming were determined from the DNA. The sample data list approximately 350,000 clones, and about 90% of these were observed just once. The ten largest make up roughly 3% of the sample.

The source is a woman between 18 and 30 years old who had recovered from COVID-19. The chain is assembled from TRBV5-4 and TRBJ1-2; a tentative D match to TRBD1 spans 6 bases. Sequencing was performed on peripheral blood. At the DNA level, the sequence is TGTGCCAGCAGCCCCGACAGGTTTAACTATGGCTACACCTTC. Its protein product is CASSPDRFNYGYTF.